This T cell receptor (beta chain) was captured in a study of cytomegalovirus exposure and HLA in healthy donors (dated by TCRdb to the late 2010s). Describing the broader study: According to an earlier analysis of 550 to 700 of the donors, about 179 million T cells yielded roughly 110 million unique TCR beta sequences and around 300 Gb of sequence data. Class I and class II HLA loci were covered by the typing at four-digit resolution. All discovery cohort repertoires had been generated on a single sequencing platform. To decide whether each TCR beta V gene segment behaved as functional or pseudogenic, an earlier analysis of 587 of the donors relied on high-throughput TCR beta sequencing. The study aimed to test whether cataloging public T cell receptors could reveal signatures of past pathogen exposure. Of the roughly 420 genotyped donors, 80% to 90% were placed in the genetic ancestry cluster associated with self-reported Caucasian donors. The T cell repertoires of roughly 660 subjects were profiled by immunosequencing and related to cytomegalovirus serostatus. About five DR-DQ haplotypes were treated as single units for association and clustering because of strong linkage in the cohort. Across 398 genotyped donors of the cohort, an average of approximately 240,000 unique TCR beta nucleotide sequences per donor were sequenced, and 15% to 20% of those sequences were non-productive. Approximately 300 gigabases of sequencing data and approximately 80 million unique TCR sequences were included in an early release covering over 600 HLA-typed donors. Genome-wide SNP genotypes for about 60% of the 666 donors were used in a later genetic analysis, which treated that subset as a discovery cohort. The study combined high-throughput TCR immunosequencing, statistical association of individual TCRs with disease status, and machine learning to predict cytomegalovirus infection status. Donor age, sex, ethnicity and CMV serostatus were collected together with the repertoire data. In addition to the first cohort of 666 subjects, a separate validation cohort of 100 to 150 different subjects was used. In the later analysis, no new phenotypic data were used to find candidate immune exposures; instead, reliance was placed on TCR beta sequences and their occurrence across donors. The number of donors typed differed by locus, with roughly 629-640 for A, B, C, DRB1 and DQB1, more than 500 for DQA1, over 600 for DPA1, and some 450 for DPB1. In a later analysis, previously published TCR beta repertoires from 666 donors were re-analyzed and high-resolution HLA genotyping was added so that TCR occurrence patterns could be studied.

What the study reported, not specific to this receptor: When HLA alleles, especially DR and DQ, strongly co-occurred, TCR associations were difficult to assign to individual alleles. Around 16 rarely observed V segments, including chromosome 9 orphons, were excluded from the earlier analysis of 550 to 700 of the donors because counts were too low. Most TCR sequences were seen in very few donors, while some public TCRs were found in many individuals. In vitro tests confirmed that three of the cytomegalovirus-associated TCR beta chains recognize cytomegalovirus antigens. Because HLA typing was unavailable for some donors at each locus, only the typed subset was used in association tests. In both the original and validation cohorts, the classifier was reported to diagnose cytomegalovirus status with high specificity and sensitivity. In a later analysis, HLA-associated TCR beta chains were found to be more clonally expanded and to have lower generation probabilities than equally common non-associated chains. In an earlier analysis of more than 500 of the donors, most TCR beta V segments appeared in productive rearrangements about 87% or about 30% of the time, broadly matching IMGT annotations. The study listed 164 TCR beta chains as associated with cytomegalovirus. A further reported finding was that TCR beta sequences accurately predicted the HLA-A and HLA-B alleles for most subjects in the first cohort. According to the authors, the approach could potentially be generalized to other disease states and immunological phenotypes. Some IMGT-functional V segments, including TRBV6-2 and TRBV6-3, could not be told apart with the 87-base-pair reads, so those segments were excluded. Roughly uniform sequencing depth across donors was assumed in presence/absence analyses, although this assumption may not hold. A cluster of highly shared sequence variants was judged likely to represent a technical artifact of the sequencing pipeline. Compared with the roughly 670-donor mean, donors in an Asian-associated ancestry cluster had fewer N-insertions in productive TCRs, according to a later genetic analysis. In a later analysis, several top co-occurrence clusters were reported to appear linked to parvovirus B19, influenza, CMV and Epstein-Barr virus. Only TCR beta chains were sequenced in this cohort, and the absence of alpha or paired-chain data limited detectable features. V-gene and J-gene trimming of TCR beta chains was associated with a missense DCLRE1C variant in a later genetic analysis, and the association was replicated in an independent cohort. CMV serostatus was the only immune exposure information available for the cohort. According to a later analysis, most CMV-associated TCR beta chains appeared to be HLA-restricted, and the HLA associations seemed to be driven largely by CMV exposure. In a later analysis, the rate of TCR association differed among HLA loci, with DRB1 alleles having the most associated TCRs and HLA-C alleles having the fewest. Correlated functional status among segregating V segments might be attributable to linkage disequilibrium, but an unknown experimental factor could not be ruled out. At a false discovery rate of 0.05, a later analysis linked some 18,000 TCR beta sequences to specific HLA alleles.

Per the germline V gene, SGHTA is the CDR1 and FQGTGA is the CDR2. V loses 2 bases at its end and J loses 2 bases; junction bases beyond the gene matches: 8. The CDR3 covers 17 residues, taking in both the cysteine and the phenylalanine. Here the CDR3 DNA is all that survives: 51 bases in frame from base 1. Note on this clone: Its antigen is still unknown. No quality values exist for individual bases; no much larger clone is one base distant.

Library creation used the immunoSEQ multiplex PCR assay. The multiplex PCR relied on a mix of 60 forward primers for TCR Vbeta segments and 13 reverse primers for TCR Jbeta segments. A multiplex PCR assay on genomic DNA amplified the CDR3 region of rearranged TCR beta genes. The Illumina HiSeq System was used to sequence the amplified TCR beta libraries as 87-base-pair reads. Per the authors' processing: In a later analysis, approximately 74 million unique TCR beta chains were counted across the 500 to 850 repertoires, and roughly 11 million of these chains were shared by at least two donors. Raw reads were error-corrected and collapsed into unique sequences with a nearest-neighbor algorithm that merged closely related sequences to remove PCR and sequencing errors. CDR3 sequences were aligned to IMGT reference sequences to assign V, D and J gene segments. For a sequence to be retained, a match of at least six nucleotides to both a V gene segment and a J gene segment was required. A rearrangement was called productive if the CDR3 had no stop codons and remained in frame with V and J, and every other rearrangement was called non-productive. CDR3 was defined by IMGT convention, running from the second conserved V-encoded cysteine to the conserved J-encoded phenylalanine. The earlier analysis of 550 to 650 of the donors excluded any sequence lacking an unambiguous match to a single V gene segment. An earlier analysis of several hundred of the donors called V segments functional above 56.7% productive rearrangements and segregating when the between-donor standard deviation exceeded 5%. To diagnose cytomegalovirus status from the catalog of TCR beta chain sequences, a statistical classification framework was built. In a later analysis, V and J genes were assigned by comparing TCR nucleotide sequences against IMGT/GENE-DB human TR gene sequences. The TCRdist pipeline was used in a later analysis to assign CDR3 sequences and most-parsimonious VDJ recombination scenarios. A later analysis defined each TCR beta chain by its CDR3 amino acid sequence plus V-gene family, and excluded reads lacking a unique V-gene family. In a later analysis, fewer than 650 highly shared, low-generation-probability nucleotide sequences were removed to address suspected cross-contamination and a sequencing artifact. A later analysis calculated a clonal expansion index for each public chain from normalized within-repertoire ranks of inferred template counts. A later analysis computed generation probabilities with a VDJ recombination model fitted to out-of-frame rearrangements, and checked the results against IGoR. Hypergeometric tests were used in a later analysis to score TCR-TCR, TCR-HLA and TCR-CMV co-occurrence, with a repertoire-size bias correction applied to the TCR pairs. In a later analysis, false discovery rates were estimated by permuting HLA or CMV assignments 20 times. In a later analysis, co-occurring TCRs were grouped with DBSCAN, and TCRdist sequence similarity was added when clustering was performed within HLA-allele-positive subsets. Co-occurrence clustering excluded repertoires with fewer than 30,000 or more than 120,000 public chains, plus five with anomalous nucleotide sharing. This immuneACCESS table, as held by TCRdb, lists in-frame sequences with V and J called but not all clones. Of the missing ones, under half trace to an unresolved V gene in checked studies; the others have no known cause. V, J and clone size are taken as reported in that table, and D and trimming were inferred from the DNA itself. This sample holds 200,000 to 250,000 clones; approximately 80% were observed only once. The ten largest clones take up over 3.5% of the sample.

In total, 600 or so healthy bone marrow donors made up the cohort. All cohort members were sampled while nominally healthy, although unrecorded immune exposures were likely present. The donor was CMV seronegative and belonged to the group of several hundred seronegative cohort members. Each donor provided a peripheral blood sample, and peripheral blood mononuclear cells were used for TCR beta sequencing. Genomic DNA was extracted from the blood cell samples with the Qiagen DNeasy Blood Extraction Kit. This clonotype was sampled from a male donor in good health and CMV-seronegative. Specimen: PBMCs. The chain is made from TRBV7-3 and TRBJ2-1; TRBD1 fits 8 bases in the junction. Here the CDR3 is given as CASSLSGGAPPYNEQFF. At the DNA level, the sequence is TGTGCCAGCAGCTTATCAGGGGGCGCTCCCCCCTACAATGAGCAGTTCTTC. Beyond the CDR3, the reference TRBV7-3 and TRBJ2-1 genes provide the residues; the full variable domain reads: GAGVSQTPSNKVTEKGKYVELRCDPISGHTALYWYRQSLGQGPEFLIYFQGTGAADDSGLPNDRFFAVRPEGSVSTLKIQRTERGDSAVYLCASSLSGGAPPYNEQFFGPGTRLTVL.